This TCR beta chain is from a study of blood T cell repertoires in COVID-19. Repertoires were generated with immunoSEQ multiplex PCR, while TCRdb's copy carries only in-frame clones and drops some. The sample has almost 200,000 clones; 89% are singletons. There are 13 residues in the CDR3. The V end was cut by 2 bases, the J end by 2 bases, with 7 bases between. Germline loops: CDR1 SGHDT, CDR2 YYEEEE. Concerning this clone: This sample also contains other DNA sequences that code for the same CDR3.

The receptor was isolated from a young woman who had recovered from COVID-19. The rearrangement links TRBV5-6 to TRBJ1-2, with D unresolved. The sequenced material came from PBMCs or T cells enriched from blood (not recorded which). This chain's CDR3 is CASSFPGNYGYTF. The CDR3 nucleotides are TGTGCCAGCAGCTTCCCGGGGAACTATGGCTACACCTTC.